This T cell receptor (beta chain) was retrieved from a study of blood T cell repertoires in COVID-19. Clones were read by immunoSEQ multiplex PCR, and TCRdb kept only the in-frame ones, dropping some. Counted here are roughly 56,000 clones, 85% to 90% occurring once; the ten biggest clones make up under 45%. V was trimmed by 1 base and J by 0 bases, leaving 10 bases between them. The germline gives CDR1 SSHAT, CDR2 FNYEAQ (reference sequence). CDR3 length: 15 amino acids. The sequencing sample was made of peripheral blood. The TCR sequence derives from a woman between 55 and 75 years old with COVID-19, enrolled during active disease. The V and J genes are TRBV7-7 and TRBJ2-7, with TRBD2 as a possible D gene (6 bases). CDR3 sequence: CASSLGVGSSYEQYF. The CDR3 DNA reads TGTGCCAGCAGCTTAGGTGTCGGGAGCTCCTACGAGCAGTACTTC. Complete variable domain (other parts from reference TRBV7-7 and TRBJ2-7): GAGVSQSPRYKVTKRGQDVTLRCDPISSHATLYWYQQALGQGPEFLTYFNYEAQPDKSGLPSDRFSAERPEGSISTLTIQRTEQRDSAMYRCASSLGVGSSYEQYFGPGTRLTVT.